This TCR beta chain was found in a study of blood T cell repertoires in COVID-19. In the study overall: Collection of acute and convalescent COVID-19 samples took place in the United States, Italy and Spain. PBMCs, B-cell-depleted T cells, or T cells were the source of the cDNA or gDNA that made up the material.

Trimming took 5 bases from V and 0 from J; bases not matched to a gene: 14. CDR1 is LNHDA, CDR2 SQIVND, per germline (reference sequence). There are 18 residues in the CDR3. This clone was seen a single time. The authors' processing: Nucleated cell counts were estimated from reference gene primer amplification. The repertoire was sequenced with immunoSEQ multiplex PCR; TCRdb's copy has only in-frame clones and lacks some. That table supplies the V and J calls and clone size; D and trimming were determined from the DNA. The sample yields over 200,000 clones, 70% to 85% seen once. The chain combines TRBV19 with TRBJ2-7; 9 bases map to TRBD2. The sequence derives from a man in his forties or fifties who had recovered from COVID-19. Material for sequencing was peripheral blood. CDR3 protein: CASSVAGGLAGPSYEQYF. CDR3 sequence (DNA): TGTGCCAGTAGTGTCGCAGGGGGTCTAGCGGGACCCTCCTACGAGCAGTACTTC.